This T cell receptor (beta chain) derives from a study of T cells in pancreatic ductal adenocarcinoma. The selected patients with pancreatic ductal adenocarcinoma had surgery but no neoadjuvant therapy. Study-wide points: Blood clonality (approximately 0.07) did not differ significantly from tumor (about 0.112). Results skew toward the minority of patients with early-stage disease. Blood had more productive templates and approximately 8-fold more unique clonotypes than tumor.

The table came from immunoSEQ multiplex PCR; TCRdb's copy has only in-frame clones and leaves some out. The sample holds over 85,000 clones, nearly 95% seen once. On this clone itself: The antigen is unknown.

This CDR3 has 15 amino acids. In germline, CDR1 is MNHEY, CDR2 SMNVEV (reference sequence). V lost 6 bases and J 0 bases, leaving 13 bases between the germline ends. This chain connects TRBV27 to TRBJ2-3; tentative D call: TRBD2 (5 bases). The specimen was PBMCs. This clonotype was sampled from a human donor with pancreatic ductal adenocarcinoma. Written as DNA, the CDR3 is TGTGCCAGCAGGGGAGTGGTCTCTAGCACAGATACGCAGTATTTT. Its protein is CASRGVVSSTDTQYF.